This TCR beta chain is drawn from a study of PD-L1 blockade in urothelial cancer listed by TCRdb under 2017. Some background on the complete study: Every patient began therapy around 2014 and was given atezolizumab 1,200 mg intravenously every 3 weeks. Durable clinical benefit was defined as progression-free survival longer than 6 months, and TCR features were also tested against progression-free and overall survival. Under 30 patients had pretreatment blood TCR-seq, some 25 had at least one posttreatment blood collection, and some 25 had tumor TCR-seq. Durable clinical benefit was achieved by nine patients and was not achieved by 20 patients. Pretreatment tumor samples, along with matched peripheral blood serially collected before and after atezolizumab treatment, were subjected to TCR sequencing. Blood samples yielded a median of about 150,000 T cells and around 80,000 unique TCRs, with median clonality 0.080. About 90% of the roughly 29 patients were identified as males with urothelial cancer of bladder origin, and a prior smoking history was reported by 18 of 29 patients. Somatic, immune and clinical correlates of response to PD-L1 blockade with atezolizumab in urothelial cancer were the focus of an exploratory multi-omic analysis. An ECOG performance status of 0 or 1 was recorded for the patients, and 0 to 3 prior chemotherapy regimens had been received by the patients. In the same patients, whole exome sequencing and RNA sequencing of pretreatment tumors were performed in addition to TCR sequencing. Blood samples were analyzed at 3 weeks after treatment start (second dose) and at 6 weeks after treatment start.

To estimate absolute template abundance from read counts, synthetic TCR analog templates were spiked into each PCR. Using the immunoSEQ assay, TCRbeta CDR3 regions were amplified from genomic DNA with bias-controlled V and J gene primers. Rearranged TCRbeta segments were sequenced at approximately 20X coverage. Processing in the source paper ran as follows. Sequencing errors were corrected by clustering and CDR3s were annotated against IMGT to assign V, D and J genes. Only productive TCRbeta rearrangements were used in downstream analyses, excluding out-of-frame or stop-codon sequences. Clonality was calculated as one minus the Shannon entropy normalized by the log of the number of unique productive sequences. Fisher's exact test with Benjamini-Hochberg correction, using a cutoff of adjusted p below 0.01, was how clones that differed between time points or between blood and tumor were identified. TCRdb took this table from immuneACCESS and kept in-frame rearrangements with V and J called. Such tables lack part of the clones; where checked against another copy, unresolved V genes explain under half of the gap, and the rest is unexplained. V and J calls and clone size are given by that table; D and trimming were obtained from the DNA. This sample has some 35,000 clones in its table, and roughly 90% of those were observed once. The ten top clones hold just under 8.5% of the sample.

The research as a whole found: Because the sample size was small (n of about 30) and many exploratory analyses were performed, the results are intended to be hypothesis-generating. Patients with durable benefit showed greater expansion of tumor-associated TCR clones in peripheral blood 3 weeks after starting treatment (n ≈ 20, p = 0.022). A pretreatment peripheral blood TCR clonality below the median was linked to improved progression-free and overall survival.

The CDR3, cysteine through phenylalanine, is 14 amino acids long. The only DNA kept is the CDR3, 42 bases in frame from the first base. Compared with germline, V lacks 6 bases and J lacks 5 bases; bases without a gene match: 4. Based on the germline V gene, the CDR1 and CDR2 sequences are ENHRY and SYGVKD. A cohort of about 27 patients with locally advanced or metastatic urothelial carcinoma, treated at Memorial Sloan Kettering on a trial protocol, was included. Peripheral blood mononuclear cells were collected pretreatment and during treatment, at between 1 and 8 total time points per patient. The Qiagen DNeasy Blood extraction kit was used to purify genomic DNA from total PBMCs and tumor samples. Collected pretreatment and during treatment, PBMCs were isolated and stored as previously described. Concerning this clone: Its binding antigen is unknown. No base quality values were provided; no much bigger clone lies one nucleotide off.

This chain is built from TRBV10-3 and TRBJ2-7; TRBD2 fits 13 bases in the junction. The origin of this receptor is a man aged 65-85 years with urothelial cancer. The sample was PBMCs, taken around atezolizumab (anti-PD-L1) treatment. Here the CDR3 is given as CAISGTSGTHEQYF. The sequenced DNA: TGTGCCATCAGCGGGACTAGCGGGACCCACGAGCAGTACTTC.